The 21 T cell receptor beta chains given below trace back to one sample, sequenced in a study of T cell clonality in common variable immunodeficiency. Sequencing was performed with immunoSEQ multiplex PCR; in TCRdb, only in-frame clones are kept and a portion is missing. In total the sample includes under 50,000 clones, none of them seen once. Sequenced material: peripheral blood mononuclear cells. The receptors shown here come from a person aged 18 to 70 in good health.

This clone was recorded a few times. The read comes to an end 3 residues before the CDR3 does, leaving the germline J gene to fill in the end. The chain recombines TRBV6-2 or TRBV6-3 with TRBJ2-2; maybe TRBD2 (6 bases). The CDR3 runs 15 residues. With 10 bases removed from V and 7 bases from J, the gap between germline ends came to 22 bases. Per germline, CDR1 MNHEY and CDR2 SVGEGT. CDR3 amino acids: CAIAGGSGSIGELFF. CDR3 bases read: TGTGCCATCGCCGGGGGTAGCGGAAGCATCGGGGAG.

This clone was seen repeatedly, ten times or more. The sequence runs out 3 residues before the end of the CDR3; the remainder is reconstructed from the germline J gene. The V gene is TRBV7-9, the J gene TRBJ2-7; TRBD1 aligns across 11 bases. CDR3 length: 15 residues. V lost 5 bases, J lost 5 bases, and 8 bases stayed unmatched. The germline V gene has CDR1 SEHNR and CDR2 FQNEAQ (reference sequence). Incomplete CDR3 DNA: TGTGCCAGCAGCCATGGACAGGGGGCCCTCCACGAG. Translating it yields CASSHGQGALHE. The entire CDR3 is CASSHGQGALHEQYF.

This clone showed up many times. The read terminates 3 residues before the CDR3 end, so the remaining end is supplied by the germline J gene. J is TRBJ1-6 and V is TRBV10-1; TRBD1 aligns across 8 bases. The CDR3 has 14 amino acids. Germline V CDR1 and CDR2: WNHNN, SYGVQD (reference sequence). J gave up 10 bases and V 4 bases, and 6 bases lay outside the gene matches. The sequenced part of the CDR3 DNA is TGCGCCAGCAGTGCGACAGGGGTACGATCACCC. It yields the protein CASSATGVRSP. The CDR3 in full is CASSATGVRSPLHF.

This clone has a count of ten or more. Read coverage stops 3 residues before the CDR3 terminus; the germline J gene supplies the remainder. The J gene is TRBJ2-5, the V gene TRBV9; 7 nucleotides align to TRBD2. The germline V gene encodes CDR1 SGDLS and CDR2 YYNGEE. The CDR3 covers 14 residues. V trimming: 0 bases; J trimming: 7 bases; junction bases outside the gene matches: 6. Partial CDR3 DNA: TGTGCCAGCAGCGTAGAAATGGGGAGGGGGACC. The encoded protein is CASSVEMGRGT. The entire CDR3 reads CASSVEMGRGTQYF.

This clone was seen at least ten times. The CDR3 extends 3 residues past the end of the read, so its final part is completed from the germline J gene. V is TRBV14 and J is TRBJ2-7; 7 bases line up with TRBD1. Looked up from germline, CDR1 is SGHDN and CDR2 is FVKESK. V lost 5 bases and J lost 2; bases outside the gene matches: 9. The CDR3 consists of 15 residues. The CDR3 sequence: CASSSGQVSAYEQYF. CDR3 bases read: TGTGCCAGCAGCTCTGGACAGGTCAGCGCCTACGAG.

This clone was detected many times. Sequencing ends 3 residues short of the CDR3 end; the germline J gene provides the rest. The rearrangement joins TRBV7-6 to TRBJ2-7; 8 bases line up with TRBD2. Trimming cost V 2 bases and J 4 bases; bases outside gene matches: 7. The CDR3 has 15 amino acids. CDR1 and CDR2 from the germline V gene are SGHVS and FNYEAQ. This CDR3 reads CASSLTAGALYEQYF. Incomplete CDR3 DNA: TGTGCCAGCAGCTTAACAGCGGGGGCCTTATACGAG.

This clone was counted ten times or more. The read ends 3 residues before the CDR3 terminus; that terminus is restored from the germline J gene. V gene TRBV6-1 combines with J gene TRBJ2-7, with TRBD2 as a possible D gene (7 bases). CDR3 length: 16 residues. With 2 bases removed from V and 4 bases from J, the gap between germline ends came to 18 bases. Looked up from germline, CDR1 is MNHNS and CDR2 is SASEGT. CDR3: CASSEQGNSGLYEQYF. CDR3 DNA (partial): TGTGCCAGCAGTGAACAGGGGAATAGCGGGTTATACGAG.

This clone was counted at least ten times. The read is 3 residues too short to cover the CDR3 end, so that end is filled in from the germline J gene. The chain employs TRBV2 and TRBJ1-5; 7 bases agree with TRBD1. Germline CDR1 is SNHLY and CDR2 is FYNNEI. Trimming cost V 8 bases and J 1 base; bases outside gene matches: 2. The length of the CDR3 is 13 residues. CDR3 protein: CASRQGSNQPQHF. Partial CDR3 DNA: TGTGCCAGCCGACAGGGAAGCAATCAGCCC. The complete variable domain, with remaining parts taken from reference TRBV2 and TRBJ1-5, reads EPEVTQTPSHQVTQMGQEVILRCVPISNHLYFYWYRQILGQKVEFLVSFYNNEISEKSEIFDDQFSVERPDGSNFTLKIRSTKLEDSAMYFCASRQGSNQPQHFGDGTRLSIL.

This clone was observed at least ten times. The read terminates 3 residues ahead of where the CDR3 ends, so the germline J gene completes it. The rearrangement links TRBV7-3 to TRBJ1-4; perhaps TRBD1 as D (5 bases). Germline V gene sequence: CDR1 SGHTA, CDR2 FQGTGA. V dropped 1 base and J dropped 8 bases, with 20 bases sitting between them. The CDR3 is made up of 17 amino acids. The CDR3 sequence is CASSLRRGSARDEKLFF. The CDR3 DNA, read in part, is TGTGCCAGCAGCTTAAGGCGGGGATCGGCGCGGGACGAAAAA.

This clone occurred many times. The sequenced fragment ends 3 residues before the CDR3 boundary, so the rest is inferred from the germline J gene. The chain joins TRBV20-1 to TRBJ2-7, with 11 bases lining up with TRBD2. Trimming took 0 bases from V and 6 from J; bases not matched to a gene: 4. This CDR3 region has 14 residues. The germline V gene has CDR1 DFQATT and CDR2 SNEGSKA (reference sequence). The CDR3 sequence is CSARDLAGGREQYF. CDR3 DNA, as far as it was read: TGCAGTGCTAGAGATTTAGCGGGAGGGCGCGAG.

This clone was detected ten times or more. The observed sequence ends 3 residues before the CDR3 terminus, with the missing tail filled in from the germline J gene. The chain joins TRBV20-1 to TRBJ2-5; D is unclear. V lost 5 bases, J lost 1 base, and 11 bases lay in between. Germline values: CDR1 DFQATT, CDR2 SNEGSKA (reference sequence). The CDR3 has 13 residues. The covered CDR3 bases are TGCAGTGCTCCCCGCATCGGCCAAGAGACC. Amino acids: CSAPRIGQET. The full CDR3 reads CSAPRIGQETQYF.

This clone was seen ten or more times. The read ends 3 residues before the CDR3 terminus; that terminus is restored from the germline J gene. The chain is built from TRBV19 and TRBJ1-5, with D perhaps TRBD1 (5 bases). Trimming removed 3 bases at V and 4 bases at J, with 19 bases between. CDR3 length: 17 residues. CDR1 is LNHDA, CDR2 SQIVND, per germline (reference sequence). CDR3 sequence reads: CASSIPLHRQHNQPQHF. The DNA read from the CDR3 is TGTGCCAGTAGTATTCCCCTTCACCGACAGCATAATCAGCCC.

This clone was counted many times. The CDR3 is CASSIRGVSGNTIYF. CDR3 DNA, as far as it was read: TGTGCCAGCAGTATACGAGGGGTTTCTGGAAACACC. The chain combines TRBV5-6 with TRBJ1-3, with D perhaps matching TRBD1 (5 bases). The read is 3 residues too short to cover the CDR3 end, so that end is filled in from the germline J gene. Trimming shortened V by 5 bases and J by 1 base, and 13 bases separated the two germline ends. Germline CDR1 is SGHDT and CDR2 is YYEEEE. The CDR3 totals 15 residues.

This clone has ten or more counts. The CDR3 goes on 3 residues after the read ends, and that part is filled in from the germline J gene. The rearrangement links TRBV9 to TRBJ2-1; TRBD2 agrees at 9 bases. With V trimmed by 0 bases and J by 8 bases, 12 bases remained unmatched. CDR1 and CDR2 (germline): SGDLS, YYNGEE. This CDR3 region has 17 residues. The CDR3 is CASSVGDRPSGTYEQFF. Partial CDR3 DNA: TGTGCCAGCAGCGTAGGAGACAGGCCTAGCGGGACGTATGAG.

This clone was counted many times. The read terminates 3 residues before the CDR3 end, so the remaining end is supplied by the germline J gene. The genes are TRBV20-1 and TRBJ2-7, with 8 bases identical to TRBD1. The CDR3 has 15 amino acids. J lost 3 bases, V lost 1 base, and 8 bases had no gene match. Germline assignment: CDR1 DFQATT and CDR2 SNEGSKA (reference sequence). The CDR3: CSARGLTGVDYEQYF. The sequenced part of the CDR3 DNA is TGCAGTGCTAGAGGCCTGACAGGGGTGGACTACGAG.

Many counts were recorded for this clone. CDR3 bases read: TGCAGCGTTGGCAGGGGCGCTGAA. Residues: CSVGRGAE. The whole CDR3 is CSVGRGAEAFF. The genes are TRBV29-1 and TRBJ1-1, with D perhaps matching TRBD1 (6 bases). The read is 3 residues too short to cover the CDR3 end, so that end is filled in from the germline J gene. V lost 4 bases and J 6 bases, leaving 9 bases between the germline ends. The CDR3 covers 11 residues. CDR1 SQVTM and CDR2 ANQGSEA come from the germline V gene.

This clone has ten or more counts. The CDR3 end lies 3 residues beyond the end of the read and is filled in from the germline J gene. V usage is TRBV9 and J usage is TRBJ2-3; 10 bases line up with TRBD2. This CDR3 is built from 16 residues. CDR1 is SGDLS and CDR2 is YYNGEE in the germline V gene. V was clipped by 0 bases and J by 6 bases; unmatched bases: 7. Incomplete CDR3 DNA: TGTGCCAGCAGCGTAGACCTAGCGGGAGAAAGTGATACG. This gives the protein CASSVDLAGESDT. The full CDR3 protein reads CASSVDLAGESDTQYF.

The sample holds many counts of this clone. From the germline J gene comes the end of the CDR3, since the read stops 3 residues before it. This chain uses TRBV5-1 with TRBJ2-5; 10 bases are a match to TRBD2. V trimming: 2 bases; J trimming: 3 bases; junction bases outside the gene matches: 4. The CDR3 sequence is 15 residues long. Germline V lookup: CDR1 SGHRS, CDR2 YFSETQ. The sequenced CDR3 bases are TGCGCCAGCAGCTTTTCTAGCGGGAGTAAAGAGACC. Protein product: CASSFSSGSKET. The whole CDR3 sequence is CASSFSSGSKETQYF.

This clone has a count of ten or more. Incomplete CDR3 DNA: TGTGCCAGCAGTGAATGGGGGGGTAATGAAAAA. Protein sequence: CASSEWGGNEK. The full CDR3 sequence reads CASSEWGGNEKLFF. The rearrangement uses TRBV2 and TRBJ1-4; D may be TRBD1 (5 bases). The CDR3 end is not reached by the read, which stops 3 residues before it; the germline J gene fills it in. V dropped 2 bases and J dropped 4 bases, with 8 bases sitting between them. CDR1 and CDR2 (germline): SNHLY, FYNNEI. CDR3 length equals 14 residues. Drawing the rest from reference TRBV2 and TRBJ1-4, the complete variable domain is EPEVTQTPSHQVTQMGQEVILRCVPISNHLYFYWYRQILGQKVEFLVSFYNNEISEKSEIFDDQFSVERPDGSNFTLKIRSTKLEDSAMYFCASSEWGGNEKLFFGSGTQLSVL.

This clone was observed many times. The CDR3 goes on 3 residues after the read ends, and that part is filled in from the germline J gene. The chain carries TRBV19 and TRBJ1-3; D possibly corresponds to TRBD1 (6 bases). Deletions cut 5 bases from V and 0 bases from J, with 17 bases between. The germline V gene encodes CDR1 LNHDA and CDR2 SQIVND (reference sequence). CDR3 length: 17 amino acids. The sequenced CDR3 bases are TGTGCCAGTAGTGGGTTGGGGGCTTTAATCTCTGGAAACACC. It is translated as CASSGLGALISGNT. The CDR3 in its entirety is CASSGLGALISGNTIYF.

This clone was counted ten times or more. The CDR3 is cut off 3 residues early in the read; its end comes from the germline J gene. The chain joins TRBV19 to TRBJ1-5; tentatively, D is TRBD1 (6 bases). Germline V CDR1 and CDR2: LNHDA, SQIVND (reference sequence). V dropped 5 bases and J dropped 0 bases, with 11 bases sitting between them. There are 15 residues in the CDR3. The CDR3 protein is CASSLQGGSNQPQHF. The DNA read from the CDR3 is TGTGCCAGTAGTCTACAGGGTGGTAGCAATCAGCCC.